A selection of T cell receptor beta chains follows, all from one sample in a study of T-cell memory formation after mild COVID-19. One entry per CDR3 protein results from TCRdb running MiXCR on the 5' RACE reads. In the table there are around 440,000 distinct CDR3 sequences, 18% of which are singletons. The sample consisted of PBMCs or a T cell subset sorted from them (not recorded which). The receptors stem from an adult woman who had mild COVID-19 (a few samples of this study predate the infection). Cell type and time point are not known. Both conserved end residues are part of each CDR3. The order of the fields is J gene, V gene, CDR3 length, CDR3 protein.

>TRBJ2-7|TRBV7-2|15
CASSFRWTASYEQYF
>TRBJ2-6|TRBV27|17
CASSTGQLHSGANVLTF
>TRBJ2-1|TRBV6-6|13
CASSEREGLVQFF
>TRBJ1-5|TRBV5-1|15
CASSLGEGKGQPQHF
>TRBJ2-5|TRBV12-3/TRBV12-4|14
CASRIAGGQETQYF
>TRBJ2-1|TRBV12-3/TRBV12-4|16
CASSHSGPSSYNEQFF
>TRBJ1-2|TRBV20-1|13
CSAGPRDREGYTF
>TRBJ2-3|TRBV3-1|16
CASSQDSGRSRDTQYF
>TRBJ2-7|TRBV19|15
CASKQQRGPLYEQYF
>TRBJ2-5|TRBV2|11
CASTLGETQYF
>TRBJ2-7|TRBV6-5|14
CASRRRGGFYEQYF
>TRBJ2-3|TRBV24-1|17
CATSDHGTGQSTDTQYF
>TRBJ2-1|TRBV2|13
CASSGNTGNEQFF
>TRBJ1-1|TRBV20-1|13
CSAIRSGNTEAFF
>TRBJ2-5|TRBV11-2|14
CASSPGTPGETQYF
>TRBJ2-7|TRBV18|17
CASSPLSVGQGAYEQYF
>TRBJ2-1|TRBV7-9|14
CASTRTSDYNEQFF
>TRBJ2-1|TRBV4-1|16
CASSQRRGASYNEQFF
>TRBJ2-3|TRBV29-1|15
CSVEGLGAFTDTQYF
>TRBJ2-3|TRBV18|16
CASSPPQRGGTDTQYF
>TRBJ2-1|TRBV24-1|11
CATSEDRGQFF
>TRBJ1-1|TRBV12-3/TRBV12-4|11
CASSNTREAFF
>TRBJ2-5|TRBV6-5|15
CASSLEGGEEETQYF
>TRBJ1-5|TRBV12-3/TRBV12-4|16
CASSRTGGSSNQPQHF
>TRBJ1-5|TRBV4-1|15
CASSRGGPSNQPQHF
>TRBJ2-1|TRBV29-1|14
CSVEGEGGDNEQFF
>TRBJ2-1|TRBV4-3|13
CASSQVLENEQFF
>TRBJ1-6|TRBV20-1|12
CSARESNSPLHF
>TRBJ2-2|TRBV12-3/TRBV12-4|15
CASSGLAGGTGELFF
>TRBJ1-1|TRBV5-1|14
CASSPGTGATEAFF
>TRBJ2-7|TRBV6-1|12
CASSEASHEQYF
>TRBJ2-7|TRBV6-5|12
CASRDRGYEQYF
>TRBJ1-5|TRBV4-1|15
CASSQQEGGHQPQHF
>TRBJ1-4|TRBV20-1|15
CSAREGGAANEKLFF
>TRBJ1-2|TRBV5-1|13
CASSFDGNYGYTF
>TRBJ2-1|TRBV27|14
CASRGTVDHSEQFF
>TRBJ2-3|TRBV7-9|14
CASSLEGLRDTQYF
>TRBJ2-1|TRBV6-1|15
CASSEVPSGHNEQFF
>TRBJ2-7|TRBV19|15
CASSRSGGGEYEQYF
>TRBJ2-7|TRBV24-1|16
CATSDSEVRGRGEQYF
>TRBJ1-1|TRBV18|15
CASSLIWGANTEAFF
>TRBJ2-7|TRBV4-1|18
CASSHHLGKGTESYEQYF